This T cell receptor beta chain originates from a study of Ad26.COV2.S vaccination and SARS-CoV-2 variants (TCRdb year 2021). Regarding the study in general: Donors in the vaccine arm were drawn from COV1001, a phase I-IIa trial of Ad26.COV2.S in healthy adults that was multicentre, randomized, double-blind and placebo-controlled. Trial participants were randomized into five groups of five: low-dose or high-dose Ad26.COV2.S given once or twice, or placebo on both occasions. Investigators did not know the trial group allocation while performing experiments and assessing outcomes. Dosing of Ad26.COV2.S was intramuscular, at either 5x10^10 or 1x10^11 viral particles, delivered as one shot or as two shots spaced 56 days apart. TCRbeta repertoire sequencing was used to assess the specificity and breadth of SARS-CoV-2-reactive T cell receptors after Ad26.COV2.S vaccination. A total of around 32 samples were included in the TCR-sequenced set, comprising roughly 19 Ad26.COV2.S vaccine recipients, 5 placebo recipients and 8 SARS-CoV-2 convalescent individuals.

Turning to this clone: The antigen it recognizes is unknown. The sample holds no much larger clone one base away, and base qualities are not on file.

The sample's treatment or condition label, decoded: 19 received Ad26.COV2.S at low or high dose, single or two shots; about 5 received placebo; per-sample allocation not given. For vaccine and placebo recipients, the sequenced repertoires came from samples collected on day 63 after the first injection. Between 29 July and 7 August 2020, Cohort 1b enrolled 25 adults aged 18-55 years at one site in Boston, USA. Ad26.COV2.S was a replication-incompetent adenovirus type 26 vector expressing a prefusion-stabilized SARS-CoV-2 spike protein from the original Wuhan strain. The immunoSEQ Assay was the method used to sequence TCRbeta CDR3 regions. After extraction, genomic DNA underwent amplification by bias-controlled multiplex PCR, followed by high-throughput sequencing. In the original analysis: Collapsing and filtering of sequences were performed to quantify the absolute abundance of each unique TCRbeta CDR3 region. Usable DNA was measured by amplifying reference genes present in all nucleated cells, and TCRbeta template counts were normalized to that usable DNA to estimate T cell fraction. Repertoire TCRs were annotated as SARS-CoV-2-specific when V gene, CDR3 amino acid sequence and J gene were exactly matched to a known reactive TCR set. MIRA supplied the reference SARS-CoV-2 TCR set, which was filtered for enrichment in COVID-19-positive ImmuneCODE repertoires so that public or cross-reactive TCRs were removed. Using the MIRA antigens, annotated TCRs were further analysed by specific ORF or by position within an ORF. Breadth was defined as the number of annotated unique rearrangements divided by the total number of unique productive rearrangements, and depth was defined as the summed frequency of the annotated unique rearrangements. Group comparisons of TCR breadth used two-sided Wilcoxon rank-sum tests. TCRdb retrieved this table from immuneACCESS and kept in-frame rearrangements only. Not all clones are present; in checked studies, unresolved V genes account for under half, and no reason is known for the remainder. V, J and clone size are taken as reported in that table, and D and trimming were inferred from the DNA itself. This sample gives about 350,000 clones in total; about 88% of them show up just once. The ten biggest clones cover 3% to 4% of the sample.

The cysteine opens and the phenylalanine closes a CDR3 of 15 amino acids. The kept DNA is CDR3 alone, 45 bases in frame from the first base. The CDR1 and CDR2 encoded by the germline V gene (reference sequence) are SGHNT and YYREEE. Trimming at the junction amounts to 4 bases on V and 7 bases on J, and the germline ends lie 20 bases apart. What the work shows at the level of the full study, not this receptor alone: It was noted by the authors that total T cell responses may have been underestimated by the TCR breadth and depth analyses. Ad26.COV2.S recipients had higher spike-specific TCR breadth than placebo recipients (P = 0.0014). The study was not powered to compare responses between vaccine doses or regimens. Comparable non-spike TCR breadth was observed between vaccine and placebo recipients, consistent with only spike being contained in the vaccine. After vaccination, substantial breadth of spike-specific CD8+ and CD4+ T cell responses was reported.

This specimen consisted of peripheral blood, obtained in a trial of Ad26.COV2.S vaccine versus placebo. This clonotype originated in a person aged 18-65 years who received the Ad26.COV2.S COVID-19 vaccine or a placebo. The chain couples TRBV5-4 to TRBJ1-2; TRBD1 is a possible D gene, resting on 5 matching bases. The DNA sequence is given as TGTGCCAGCAGCCCGGGACCGACGACTGCTAGTGGCTACACCTTC. The resulting protein is CASSPGPTTASGYTF.